In its sample, the clone carrying this T cell receptor beta chain was seen once. The data were obtained in a study of T cells in Graves' hyperthyroidism and ophthalmopathy. Diagnoses were established using clinical symptoms, serum thyroxine and TRAb, thyroid ultrasound and orbital computed tomography. Amplification of TCR beta CDR3 regions used RNA as the template. Primed by the HTBI set, a first-round RT-PCR was run on the TCR CDR3. TCRdb independently ran MiXCR on the multiplex PCR reads; one entry per CDR3 protein. This sample has a few hundred thousand distinct CDR3 sequences, with 46% found just once. V was trimmed by 6 bases and J by 0 bases, leaving 11 bases between them. Germline V gene sequence: CDR1 DFQATT, CDR2 SNEGSKA (reference sequence). The CDR3 extends over 13 amino acids.

The chain has TRBV20-1 and TRBJ1-2; D uncertain. The sequenced sample consisted of peripheral blood or thyroid tissue (not recorded which). The TCR comes from a woman aged 18-29 years with Graves' hyperthyroidism. Here the CDR3 reads CSAIKGTNYGYTF. CDR3 coding DNA: TGCAGTGCCATTAAAGGGACTAACTATGGCTACACCTTC.